This T cell receptor (beta chain) was sequenced in a study of PD-1 blockade in classical Hodgkin lymphoma. Study-level information: Patients were infused with nivolumab 3 mg/kg every 2 weeks. Whole-study results and caveats: By C4D1, CD4+ diversity increased significantly, especially in complete responders. What caused the repertoire differences, perhaps disease activity or prior therapy, remains undefined.

The time point here: cycle 4 day 1 (C4D1), after more than five weeks of nivolumab. Patients all relapsed after autologous stem cell transplantation, and there was variation in brentuximab vedotin exposure. Progressive disease, partial response or complete response was each patient's best response. The germline V and J ends were trimmed by 3 bases and 1 base, with 16 bases remaining between them. CDR1 KGHSH and CDR2 LQKENI come from the germline V gene. The CDR3 sequence is 17 residues long. The data were produced by immunoSEQ multiplex PCR, yet TCRdb's version contains in-frame clones alone and is incomplete. This table holds some 13,000 clones, approximately 80% found once. Of note for this clone: Its target is not known.

This sequence originates from a human donor with classical Hodgkin lymphoma. The rearrangement links TRBV18 to TRBJ1-3; D is possibly TRBD1 (5 bases). Here the sequenced sample was peripheral blood mononuclear cells (PBMCs), taken before the fourth cycle of nivolumab. For the CDR3, the DNA is TGTGCCAGCTCACCCGGTCAGGGAGCAATATCTGGAAACACCATATATTTT. Translation: CASSPGQGAISGNTIYF.